This T cell receptor beta chain was identified in a study of prognosis after radiotherapy for stage I lung cancer. CDR3 length equals 15 residues. Trimming cost V 3 bases and J 2 bases, with 14 bases left between them. CDR1 is MGHRA and CDR2 is YSYEKL in the germline V gene. Study-level points and caveats: The study found that unique TCR clone counts fell after stereotactic body radiation therapy, median about 10,000 versus 6,900.

In its sample, this clonotype was seen many times. The antigen is not known. Amplification of the TCR beta CDR3 (from genomic DNA) was done by two-round multiplex PCR. Gene-specific primers for each TRBV and TRBJ gene drove first-round PCR. Via MiXCR, TCRdb re-called the multiplex PCR reads, giving one row per CDR3 protein. The table records 15,000 to 20,000 distinct CDR3 sequences, 30% to 40% of them present only once. This sample comprised PBMCs, obtained before or after stereotactic body radiation therapy (not recorded which). V usage is TRBV4-1 and J usage is TRBJ2-7, with no clear D. This sequence originates from a donor aged 50 or older with non-small cell lung cancer. The CDR3 protein is CASSQTGDHAYEQYF. As DNA, the CDR3 is TGCGCCAGCAGCCAGACCGGTGACCACGCCTACGAGCAGTACTTC.